Ten or more counts support the clone carrying this T cell receptor beta chain. This specimen comes from a study of read filtering for tumor transcriptome and immune sequencing. Background on the study: The cohort had some 17 men and more than 13 women aged about 45 to 80, mean around 63 years. By R-ISS, stages I, II and III held approximately 8, 16 and 7 patients.

From approximately 430 ng of RNA, a library with molecular barcoded alpha/delta and beta/gamma adaptors was made. TCRdb re-derived calls from the reads in MiXCR, one entry per CDR3 protein. Of about 40,000 distinct CDR3 sequences in the sample, roughly 12% were seen once. CDR1 and CDR2 from the germline V gene are KGHSH and LQKENI. Trimming stripped 6 bases from V and 2 bases from J, with 20 bases between. CDR3 length: 17 amino acids. Sampling of bone marrow took place during active disease in every patient. The sequenced sample was a population of CD138-negative cells sorted from bone marrow. This TCR was sampled from a donor aged 40 or older with multiple myeloma. V usage is TRBV18 and J usage is TRBJ1-5, with a weak D call TRBD1 (5 bases). The CDR3 DNA sequence: TGTGCCAGCTCCGCCCCGGTTACTGGGGACGGCAATCAGCCCCAGCATTTT. As protein: CASSAPVTGDGNQPQHF.